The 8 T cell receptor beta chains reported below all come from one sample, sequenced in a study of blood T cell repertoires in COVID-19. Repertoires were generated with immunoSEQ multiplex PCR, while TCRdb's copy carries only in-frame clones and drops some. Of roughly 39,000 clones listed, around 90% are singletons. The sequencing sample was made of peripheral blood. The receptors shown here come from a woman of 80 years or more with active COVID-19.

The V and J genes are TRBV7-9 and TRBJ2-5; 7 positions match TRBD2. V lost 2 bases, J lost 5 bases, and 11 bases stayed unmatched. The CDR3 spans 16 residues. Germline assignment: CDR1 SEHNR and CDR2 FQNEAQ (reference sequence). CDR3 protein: CASSLSGGTPPETQYF. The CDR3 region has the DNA TGTGCCAGCAGCTTATCGGGGGGTACCCCCCCTGAGACCCAGTACTTC.

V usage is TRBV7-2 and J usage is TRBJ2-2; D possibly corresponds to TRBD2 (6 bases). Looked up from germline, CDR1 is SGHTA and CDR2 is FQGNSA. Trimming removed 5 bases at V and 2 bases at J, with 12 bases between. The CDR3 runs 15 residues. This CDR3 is CASSPRDLNTGELFF. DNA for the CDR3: TGTGCCAGCAGCCCGCGGGACTTAAACACCGGGGAGCTGTTTTTT.

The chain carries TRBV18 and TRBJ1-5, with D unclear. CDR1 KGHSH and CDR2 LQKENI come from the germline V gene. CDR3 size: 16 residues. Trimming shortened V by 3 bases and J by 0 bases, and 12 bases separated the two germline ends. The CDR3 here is CASSPEQIYSNQPQHF. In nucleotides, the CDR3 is TGTGCCAGCTCACCGGAACAGATTTATAGCAATCAGCCCCAGCATTTT. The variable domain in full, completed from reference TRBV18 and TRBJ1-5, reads NAGVMQNPRHLVRRRGQEARLRCSPMKGHSHVYWYRQLPEEGLKFMVYLQKENIIDESGMPKERFSAEFPKEGPSILRIQQVVRGDSAAYFCASSPEQIYSNQPQHFGDGTRLSIL.

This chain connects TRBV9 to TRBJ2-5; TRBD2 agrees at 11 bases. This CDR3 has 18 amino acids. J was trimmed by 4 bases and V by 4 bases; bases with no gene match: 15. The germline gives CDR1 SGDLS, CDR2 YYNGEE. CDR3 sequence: CASSSPRLAGGLGETQYF. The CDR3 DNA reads TGTGCCAGCAGCTCCCCACGTCTAGCGGGGGGTTTAGGAGAGACCCAGTACTTC.

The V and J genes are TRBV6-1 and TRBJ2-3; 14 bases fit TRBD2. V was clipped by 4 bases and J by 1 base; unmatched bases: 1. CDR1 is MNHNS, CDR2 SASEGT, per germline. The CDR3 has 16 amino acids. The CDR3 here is CASSGGLAGGTDTQYF. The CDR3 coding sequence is TGTGCCAGCAGTGGGGGACTAGCGGGAGGCACAGATACGCAGTATTTT.

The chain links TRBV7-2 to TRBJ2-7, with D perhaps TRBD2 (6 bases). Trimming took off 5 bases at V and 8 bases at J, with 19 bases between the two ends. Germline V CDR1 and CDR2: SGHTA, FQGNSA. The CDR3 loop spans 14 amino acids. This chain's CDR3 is CASSPDGTAYQQYF. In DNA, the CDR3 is TGTGCCAGCAGCCCCGACGGGACTGCATATCAGCAGTACTTC.

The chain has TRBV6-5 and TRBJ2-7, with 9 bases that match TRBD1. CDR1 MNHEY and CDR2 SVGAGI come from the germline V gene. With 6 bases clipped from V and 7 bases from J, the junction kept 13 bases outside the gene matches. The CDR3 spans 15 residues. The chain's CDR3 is CASSPGTGIYGEQYF. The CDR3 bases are TGTGCCAGCAGCCCCGGGACAGGGATTTACGGGGAGCAGTACTTC.

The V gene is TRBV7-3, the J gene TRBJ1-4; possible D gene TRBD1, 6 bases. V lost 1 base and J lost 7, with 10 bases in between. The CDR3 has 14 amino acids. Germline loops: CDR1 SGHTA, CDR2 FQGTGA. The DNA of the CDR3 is TGTGCCAGCAGCTTAAGGGACATTAGTGAAAAACTGTTTTTT. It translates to CASSLRDISEKLFF. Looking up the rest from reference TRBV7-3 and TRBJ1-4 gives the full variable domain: GAGVSQTPSNKVTEKGKYVELRCDPISGHTALYWYRQSLGQGPEFLIYFQGTGAADDSGLPNDRFFAVRPEGSVSTLKIQRTERGDSAVYLCASSLRDISEKLFFGSGTQLSVL.